The rows below give T cell receptor beta chains drawn from one sample of a study of blood T cells in healthy people across ages. TCRdb ran MiXCR on the 5' RACE reads and lists one entry per CDR3 protein. Of about 1,500,000 distinct CDR3 sequences in the sample, around 39% are singletons; the top ten hold 6.5% to 10%. The source material was blood. The receptors come from a woman between 18 and 29 years old in good health. CDR3s include the opening cysteine and the closing phenylalanine or tryptophan.

v_call	j_call	cdr3_aa
TRBV19	TRBJ1-5	CASTVGTGGNQPQHF
TRBV14	TRBJ2-1	CASSQGLIEQFF
TRBV12-3/TRBV12-4	TRBJ2-3	CASSYQGSSTDTQYF
TRBV7-9	TRBJ2-7	CASSHRDFSSYEQYF
TRBV6-5	TRBJ1-2	CASSSPFGWGYTF
TRBV20-1	TRBJ1-2	CSAKRPPGVGYTF
TRBV27	TRBJ1-1	CASSLTVDTEAFF
TRBV27	TRBJ1-2	CASSLRGLLAGYTF
TRBV7-9	TRBJ2-7	CASSSLAGGSLSYEQYF
TRBV5-1	TRBJ1-1	CASGLEAGGVNTEAFF
TRBV29-1	TRBJ2-1	CSVPGLAQWRNNEQFF
TRBV6-1	TRBJ2-3	CASSEVLGGAGDTQYF
TRBV7-8	TRBJ1-1	CASSLASPGGEDTEAFF
TRBV12-3/TRBV12-4	TRBJ2-3	CASSFARGGYTQYF
TRBV18	TRBJ2-7	CASSPTSTSEQYF
TRBV10-3	TRBJ2-1	CAISESRLAGGLGVQFF
TRBV4-2	TRBJ1-5	CASSQDLPGGQPQHF
TRBV28	TRBJ2-7	CDSRVQGKSYEQYF
TRBV28	TRBJ1-5	CASSLWQVGSNQPQHF
TRBV20-1	NA	CSAHSGGHEQYF
TRBV7-2	TRBJ1-5	CASSFNGGGNQPQHF
TRBV20-1	TRBJ2-7	CSVTGSTYEQYF
TRBV7-2	TRBJ1-1	CASSLVYDSEAFF
TRBV6-5	TRBJ1-1	CASSFDRGLNTEAFF
TRBV5-1	TRBJ2-4	CASSGGGTSSAAAKNIQYF
TRBV21-1	TRBJ2-7	CASSTQNRSYEQYF
TRBV7-3	TRBJ1-1	CASSSRRGSDTEAFF
TRBV5-1	TRBJ2-5	CASSLVTSGQETRYF
TRBV20-1	TRBJ2-7	CSANGQGAKSEQYF
TRBV7-9	TRBJ1-2	CASSLLQTGGYTF
TRBV9	TRBJ1-1	CASSPRGHGDTEAFF
TRBV6-6	TRBJ2-5	CASSYERSAQETQYF
TRBV7-9	TRBJ2-1	CASSLPRAGGNEQFF
TRBV30	TRBJ2-7	CAWSSGTTYEQYF
TRBV29-1	TRBJ1-1	CSVQGFLNTEAFF
TRBV5-1	TRBJ2-7	CASSVLADLTSEQYF
TRBV5-1	TRBJ2-7	CASSLDGQNYEQYF
TRBV20-1	NA	CTTSLQLYNEQYF
TRBV11-2	TRBJ1-1	CASSYGTGVQTEAFF
TRBV19	TRBJ2-7	CASSMATSGTSGEQYF
TRBV5-1	TRBJ2-5	CASSLDGTGVGETQYF
TRBV6-2/TRBV6-3	TRBJ2-7	CASSPNRLAGSNEQYF
TRBV10-3	TRBJ2-1	CAISDGDEQFF
TRBV27	TRBJ1-1	CASSLSGGAGPDWGAFF
TRBV20-1	TRBJ1-2	CSASHPGQGRGYTF
TRBV3-1	TRBJ2-1	CASSHGLAAGQFF
TRBV7-7	TRBJ1-4	CASSFLRGQGHEKLFF
TRBV3-1	TRBJ2-3	CASSHLLSAGGGDTQYF
TRBV2	TRBJ1-1	CASSRGGMTEAFF
TRBV9	TRBJ1-6	CASSAQGAAYNSPLHF
TRBV11-2	TRBJ2-1	CASSVSSGGAYNEQFF
TRBV7-2	TRBJ2-1	CASTQDRGYNEQFF
TRBV21-1	TRBJ1-1	CASSNPAEENTEAFF